A selection of T cell receptor beta chains follows, all from one sample in a study of blood T cell repertoires in COVID-19. Repertoires were generated with immunoSEQ multiplex PCR, while TCRdb's copy carries only in-frame clones and drops some. Of 250,000 to 300,000 clones in the sample, roughly 90% are singletons; the top ten hold 0.94%. The source material was peripheral blood. These receptors were taken from a woman aged 35 to 49 who had recovered from COVID-19. CDR3s include the opening cysteine and the closing phenylalanine or tryptophan. Fields, in order: clone size, V gene, D gene, J gene, CDR3 DNA, CDR3 protein. D genes are given only for firm matches. Size is stated for part of the rows, as once, few or many counts, or as a class when the clone is expanded.

>NA|TRBV30|TRBD2|TRBJ2-1
TGTGCCTGTAGCGGGAGTGGCAATGAGCAGTTCTTC
CACSGSGNEQFF
>NA|TRBV19|NA|TRBJ1-4
TGTGCCAGTAGTATTGGGCCAGGTTCTAATGAAAAACTGTTTTTT
CASSIGPGSNEKLFF
>NA|TRBV7-3|TRBD2|TRBJ2-3
TGTGCCAGCAGCTTAGCGGGAGGGCCCCAAGATACGCAGTATTTT
CASSLAGGPQDTQYF
>NA|TRBV11-3|TRBD2|TRBJ2-7
TGTGCCAGCAGGGGGGGGACGGCATCCTACGAGCAGTACTTC
CASRGGTASYEQYF
>NA|TRBV2|TRBD2|TRBJ2-3
TGTGCCAGCACTCCGACTAGCGGGAGCCGGGGTACGCAGTATTTT
CASTPTSGSRGTQYF
>NA|TRBV5-1|NA|TRBJ2-7
TGCGCCAGCAGCTCCCGCTCCTACGAGCAGTACTTC
CASSSRSYEQYF
>NA|TRBV6-1|TRBD2|TRBJ2-6
TGTGCCAGCAGTGAATTCCCCCCTAGCGGATTTGGGGCCAACGTCCTGACTTTC
CASSEFPPSGFGANVLTF
>NA|TRBV24-1|NA|TRBJ2-5
TGTGCCACCAGGGACAGCCAAGAGACCCAGTACTTC
CATRDSQETQYF
>NA|TRBV6-6|NA|TRBJ2-7
TGTGCCAGCAGTAAAGACTCGAGCTCCTACGAGCAGTACTTC
CASSKDSSSYEQYF
>NA|TRBV5-1|TRBD1|TRBJ1-2
TGCGCCAGCAGCTTGGGAGGCGACAGGGTTGTTTTTAACTATGGCTACACCTTC
CASSLGGDRVVFNYGYTF
>once|TRBV30|TRBD2|TRBJ2-3
TGTGCCTGGACTTGGGGGGGAAGGGCAGATACGCAGTATTTT
CAWTWGGRADTQYF
>few|TRBV5-1|NA|TRBJ2-7
TGCGCCAGCAGCTTGGGGACCCTTTTGGGGGGCGAGCAGTACTTC
CASSLGTLLGGEQYF
>few|TRBV30|TRBD2|TRBJ2-1
TGTGCCTGGAGTGGCGGCGGGAGCTCCTACAATGAGCAGTTCTTC
CAWSGGGSSYNEQFF
>NA|TRBV9|NA|TRBJ2-3
TGTGCCAGCAGCGCCAGGGGGGGCACAGATACGCAGTATTTT
CASSARGGTDTQYF
>NA|TRBV19|TRBD2|TRBJ2-3
TGTGCCACTGCGGGACTAGCGGACCACACAGATACGCAGTATTTT
CATAGLADHTDTQYF
>once|TRBV7-2|NA|TRBJ2-5
TGTGCCAGCAGTTTTAGCGGTGGGGAGACCCAGTACTTC
CASSFSGGETQYF
>NA|TRBV5-8|NA|TRBJ1-5
TGTGCCAGCATCCGCCAGGGCCGGAATCAGCCCCAGCATTTT
CASIRQGRNQPQHF
>NA|TRBV21-1|NA|TRBJ2-3
TGTGCCAGCACTGAACCCCTAGCGGGAGGTTGGAGAGATACGCAGTATTTT
CASTEPLAGGWRDTQYF
>NA|TRBV7-8|TRBD2|TRBJ2-7
TGTGCCAGCAGCGGGGGGGAGACAGTGGACGGGCAGTACTTC
CASSGGETVDGQYF
>NA|TRBV27|TRBD1|TRBJ2-5
TGTGCCAGCAGGTCACAGGGGGGAGAGACCCAGTACTTC
CASRSQGGETQYF
>NA|TRBV2|NA|TRBJ2-7
TGTGCCAGCAGTGAAGGGCGGGCCGCCTACGAGCAGTACTTC
CASSEGRAAYEQYF
>NA|TRBV7-9|TRBD2|TRBJ2-7
TGTGCCAGCAGCTCCTGGACTAGCGGGAGGTACGAGCAGTACTTC
CASSSWTSGRYEQYF
>once|TRBV18|TRBD1|TRBJ1-1
TGTGCCAGCTCGTCCCGACAGGGGCTGAACACTGAAGCTTTCTTT
CASSSRQGLNTEAFF
>NA|TRBV5-4|TRBD2|TRBJ2-7
TGTGCCAGCAGCTTGGAGGCTAGCGGGGTGGGCTACGAGCAGTACTTC
CASSLEASGVGYEQYF
>NA|TRBV19|NA|TRBJ1-3
TGTGCCAGTAGCTACCACAGCAACTCTGGAAACACCATATATTTT
CASSYHSNSGNTIYF
>NA|TRBV12-3/TRBV12-4|TRBD2|TRBJ2-7
TGTGCCAGCAGACTAGCGGGAGGGTACGAGCAGTACTTC
CASRLAGGYEQYF
>NA|TRBV29-1|NA|TRBJ2-5
TGCAGCGTTGAGCATACCAGGGGCCAAGAGACCCAGTACTTC
CSVEHTRGQETQYF
>NA|TRBV2|NA|TRBJ1-5
TGTGCCAGCAGTCCCCAGCAGGCTAACAATCAGCCCCAGCATTTT
CASSPQQANNQPQHF